One and the same sample provided the 27 T cell receptor beta chains below, sequenced in a study of blood T cell repertoires in COVID-19. Profiled with immunoSEQ multiplex PCR; TCRdb holds only in-frame clones, not every one. The top ten hold more than 7% of the sample, which has more than 200,000 clones, about nine tenths seen once. Sequencing was performed on PBMCs or T cells enriched from blood (not recorded which). These receptors all stem from a man aged 30 to 39 in a cohort exposed to, infected with or recovered from COVID-19 (not recorded which).

The V gene is TRBV5-5, the J gene TRBJ1-1; TRBD1 aligns across 9 bases. This CDR3 has 14 residues. CDR1 SGHKS and CDR2 YYEKEE come from the germline V gene (reference sequence). Trimming took 4 bases from V and 2 from J; bases not matched to a gene: 3. The CDR3 loop is CASSRDRVNTEAFF. CDR3 coding DNA: TGTGCCAGCAGCCGGGACAGGGTCAACACTGAAGCTTTCTTT.

This clone came up a few times. The rearrangement links TRBV10-3 to TRBJ2-1; the D gene is possibly TRBD1 (6 bases). Per the germline V gene, CDR1 is ENHRY and CDR2 is SYGVKD. The CDR3 is made up of 16 amino acids. Trimming removed 3 bases from V and 4 bases from J, with 16 bases in between. CDR3 in DNA: TGTGCCATCAGTGAACCGGACAGTTCGCCTTACAATGAGCAGTTCTTC. Translating it yields CAISEPDSSPYNEQFF.

The V and J genes are TRBV9 and TRBJ1-5, with D possibly being TRBD1 (5 bases). Germline CDR1 is SGDLS and CDR2 is YYNGEE. The CDR3 extends over 15 amino acids. V lost 1 base, J lost 2 bases, and 10 bases lay in between. This CDR3 is CASSVSGQGNQPQHF. The CDR3 coding sequence is TGTGCCAGCAGCGTATCAGGGCAGGGCAATCAGCCCCAGCATTTT.

V is TRBV4-3 and J is TRBJ2-5; the match to TRBD2 covers 7 bases. The CDR3 spans 15 residues. V trimming: 3 bases; J trimming: 4 bases; junction bases outside the gene matches: 8. The germline V gene encodes CDR1 LGHNA and CDR2 YSLEER. In nucleotides, the CDR3 is TGCGCCAGCAGCCAGGCCCTCATAGCGGGAGAGACCCAGTACTTC. Residues: CASSQALIAGETQYF.

The V and J genes are TRBV6-2 or TRBV6-3 and TRBJ2-5, with a weak D call TRBD2 (6 bases). Trimming took 6 bases from V and 3 from J, leaving 20 bases between them. The germline V gene has CDR1 MNHEY and CDR2 SVGEGT. The CDR3 has 16 amino acids. The DNA of the CDR3 is TGTGCCAGCAGCCAGTCGTCCTGGCGGGAAAAAGAGACCCAGTACTTC. This codes for CASSQSSWREKETQYF.

The chain has TRBV9 and TRBJ2-5; TRBD2 agrees at 14 bases. CDR3 length: 15 residues. Germline assignment: CDR1 SGDLS and CDR2 YYNGEE. The V and J ends lost 3 bases and 5 bases, in that order; junction bases with no gene match: 3. The CDR3 here is CASSAGTSGSETQYF. The CDR3, as DNA: TGTGCCAGCAGCGCCGGGACTAGCGGGAGTGAGACCCAGTACTTC.

The J gene is TRBJ1-2, the V gene TRBV7-2, with a possible D match to TRBD1 (5 bases). V lost 4 bases and J 8 bases, leaving 17 bases between the germline ends. Germline CDR1 SGHTA, CDR2 FQGNSA. The CDR3 runs 14 residues. CDR3 coding DNA: TGTGCCAGCAGCTCATACCTACAGGAAAAAGGCTACACCTTC. It is translated as CASSSYLQEKGYTF.

V is TRBV28 and J is TRBJ1-1, with TRBD1 matching 7 bases. V lost 6 bases to trimming and J lost 2 bases; unmatched junction nucleotides: 12. CDR1 and CDR2 from the germline V gene are MDHEN and SYDVKM. The CDR3 length is 16 residues. The CDR3 DNA reads TGTGCCAGCAGGGGCTTTCGGGACAGCCCTAACACTGAAGCTTTCTTT. Protein sequence: CASRGFRDSPNTEAFF.

The V and J genes are TRBV25-1 and TRBJ1-4; D remains unclear. CDR3 length: 14 residues. Trimming removed 5 bases at V and 0 bases at J, with 7 bases between. Germline V gene lookup returns CDR1 MGHDK and CDR2 SYGVNS. The DNA of the CDR3 is TGTGCCAGCAGTTTGTATACAACTAATGAAAAACTGTTTTTT. This gives the protein CASSLYTTNEKLFF.

This chain uses TRBV9 with TRBJ2-2, with 7 bases fitting TRBD2. V shed 0 bases, J shed 1 base, and the junction held 6 bases outside the gene matches. The CDR3 is 17 amino acids. Per germline, CDR1 SGDLS and CDR2 YYNGEE. The CDR3 DNA is TGTGCCAGCAGCGTAGAATCTAGCGGAGTGAACACCGGGGAGCTGTTTTTT. This gives the protein CASSVESSGVNTGELFF.

V usage is TRBV7-9 and J usage is TRBJ1-1, with D perhaps matching TRBD1 (5 bases). Germline V gene data show CDR1 as SEHNR and CDR2 as FQNEAQ (reference sequence). The CDR3 loop spans 15 amino acids. V was shortened by 1 base and J by 1 base, with 10 bases between the two germline ends. CDR3 DNA: TGTGCCAGCAGCTTAGTCCCGGGGGGGAACACTGAAGCTTTCTTT. Translated: CASSLVPGGNTEAFF.

The chain carries TRBV7-8 and TRBJ2-3; D is possibly TRBD2 (5 bases). CDR3 length: 12 residues. The germline gives CDR1 SGHVS, CDR2 FQNEAQ. Trimming took 5 bases from V and 5 from J, leaving 8 bases between them. For the CDR3, the DNA is TGTGCCAGCAGCCTCAGCGGAGATACGCAGTATTTT. It translates to CASSLSGDTQYF.

The rearrangement joins TRBV19 to TRBJ2-3; TRBD2 aligns across 7 bases. The germline V gene has CDR1 LNHDA and CDR2 SQIVND (reference sequence). J gave up 1 base and V 6 bases, and 7 bases lay outside the gene matches. This CDR3 has 15 amino acids. CDR3 amino acids: CASRATSWGTDTQYF. The CDR3 DNA is TGTGCCAGTAGAGCGACTAGCTGGGGCACAGATACGCAGTATTTT.

The chain couples TRBV27 to TRBJ2-1, with D perhaps TRBD1 (6 bases). Germline lookup yields CDR1 MNHEY and CDR2 SMNVEV (reference sequence). V was shortened by 6 bases and J by 9 bases, with 9 bases between the two germline ends. This CDR3 spans 11 amino acids. This CDR3 is CASRQGGEQFF. For the CDR3, the DNA is TGTGCCAGCAGACAGGGTGGTGAGCAGTTCTTC.

The rearrangement joins TRBV10-3 to TRBJ2-7; D might be TRBD2 (5 bases). Trimming shortened V by 4 bases and J by 4 bases, and 11 bases separated the two germline ends. Germline V gene data show CDR1 as ENHRY and CDR2 as SYGVKD. This CDR3 region has 13 residues. The CDR3 DNA follows: TGTGCCATCAGTGCGCGGGCTCAATACGAGCAGTACTTC. This encodes CAISARAQYEQYF.

The rearrangement uses TRBV24-1 and TRBJ2-7; 11 nucleotides agree with TRBD2. The germline V gene encodes CDR1 KGHDR and CDR2 SFDVKD. This CDR3 is 16 amino acids long. J lost 5 bases, V lost 4 bases, and 9 bases had no gene match. This CDR3 is CATSDFTSGSINEQYF. The CDR3 DNA sequence: TGTGCCACCAGTGACTTCACTAGCGGGAGTATTAACGAGCAGTACTTC.

The genes are TRBV5-1 and TRBJ1-2, with TRBD1 identical over 9 bases. Trimming cost V 3 bases and J 5 bases; bases outside gene matches: 8. The CDR3 has 15 residues. The germline gives CDR1 SGHRS, CDR2 YFSETQ. For the CDR3, the DNA is TGCGCCAGCAGCTCGGACAGGGGCATTGGGTATGGCTACACCTTC. Translating gives CASSSDRGIGYGYTF.

Note on this clone: The junction differs from germline at one of its ends, possibly a read error. J is TRBJ2-1 and V is TRBV2, with 8 nucleotides matching TRBD1. CDR1 and CDR2 (germline): SNHLY, FYNNEI. There are 15 residues in the CDR3. This chain's CDR3 is CASSEDRGSYNEQFF. Here the CDR3 DNA reads TGTGCCAGCAGCGAAGACAGGGGCTCCTACAATGAGCAGTTCTTC.

CDR3 DNA: TGTGCCAGCAGCCCTGGGACAGGCAGAGCTTTCTTT. Protein sequence: CASSPGTGRAFF. The V call is TRBV7-9, the J call TRBJ1-1, with 8 bases identical to TRBD1. This CDR3 has 12 residues. Germline CDR1 SEHNR, CDR2 FQNEAQ (reference sequence). Trimming took 5 bases from V and 10 from J; bases not matched to a gene: 6.

V usage is TRBV2 and J usage is TRBJ2-5; 9 nucleotides agree with TRBD1. Trimming took 4 bases from V and 5 from J; bases not matched to a gene: 8. The CDR3 is made up of 15 amino acids. CDR1 is SNHLY and CDR2 is FYNNEI in the germline V gene. The CDR3 sequence: CASSAPGTGTETQYF. The DNA of the CDR3 is TGTGCCAGCAGTGCCCCCGGGACAGGGACGGAGACCCAGTACTTC. Complete variable domain (other parts from reference TRBV2 and TRBJ2-5): EPEVTQTPSHQVTQMGQEVILRCVPISNHLYFYWYRQILGQKVEFLVSFYNNEISEKSEIFDDQFSVERPDGSNFTLKIRSTKLEDSAMYFCASSAPGTGTETQYFGPGTRLLVL.

V usage is TRBV10-3 and J usage is TRBJ1-3; the D gene is possibly TRBD1 (6 bases). Germline lookup yields CDR1 ENHRY and CDR2 SYGVKD. Trimming removed 3 bases at V and 0 bases at J, with 9 bases between. The CDR3 extends over 15 amino acids. The CDR3 reads CAISEGQSSGNTIYF. CDR3 DNA: TGTGCCATCAGTGAAGGACAGAGCTCTGGAAACACCATATATTTT.

The gene calls are TRBV19 and TRBJ1-2; 9 bases map to TRBD1. The J segment lost 3 bases and the V segment lost 7 bases, leaving 9 bases of the junction unmatched. Germline V CDR1 and CDR2: LNHDA, SQIVND (reference sequence). The CDR3 has 15 amino acids. CDR3 region: CASTPWTGEYYGYTF. CDR3 in DNA: TGTGCCAGTACCCCTTGGACAGGGGAATACTATGGCTACACCTTC.

This chain uses TRBV7-9 with TRBJ1-2; 10 nucleotides match TRBD1. The J segment lost 9 bases and the V segment lost 5 bases, leaving 6 bases of the junction unmatched. Germline loops: CDR1 SEHNR, CDR2 FQNEAQ (reference sequence). CDR3 length: 13 amino acids. The CDR3 nucleotides read TGTGCCAGCAGCAAAGGGACAGGGGATCGCTACACCTTC. Translation gives CASSKGTGDRYTF.

The rearrangement joins TRBV6-2 or TRBV6-3 to TRBJ2-5; 7 bases are a match to TRBD1. The V segment lost 5 bases and the J segment 5 bases; nucleotides outside the gene matches: 23. Germline V CDR1 and CDR2: MNHEY, SVGEGT. The CDR3 is made up of 19 amino acids. CDR3 amino acids: CASSPAVPGRGRRRETQYF. In DNA form, the CDR3 reads TGTGCCAGCAGTCCCGCGGTCCCGGGAAGGGGGCGACGGAGGGAGACCCAGTACTTC.

This chain links TRBV24-1 with TRBJ2-3, with 12 bases identical to TRBD1. The CDR3 consists of 17 residues. Germline V gene lookup returns CDR1 KGHDR and CDR2 SFDVKD. The J segment lost 5 bases and the V segment lost 1 base, leaving 6 bases of the junction unmatched. The CDR3 region is CATSDFQGTGGIDTQYF. CDR3 nucleotides: TGTGCCACCAGTGATTTCCAGGGGACAGGGGGCATAGATACGCAGTATTTT.

CDR3 bases: TGTGCCAGCAGCCAAGCTGCGATGCAGGGCGGACAGTCCTACGAGCAGTACTTC. This encodes CASSQAAMQGGQSYEQYF. This chain links TRBV3-1 (or the pseudogene TRBV3-2) with TRBJ2-7; tentative D call: TRBD1 (6 bases). V was shortened by 1 base and J by 1 base, with 20 bases between the two germline ends. CDR3 length: 18 residues. Germline-derived CDR1 and CDR2 are LGHDT and YNNKEL (reference sequence).

The chain uses TRBV7-6 and TRBJ1-2; D is unclear. Germline V CDR1 and CDR2: SGHVS, FNYEAQ. The V end lost 0 bases, the J end lost 7 bases, and 27 bases lay between the germline ends. This CDR3 spans 19 amino acids. The CDR3: CASSLALPSPAGAGGGYTF. CDR3 coding DNA: TGTGCCAGCAGCTTAGCACTTCCTTCCCCCGCGGGCGCGGGTGGTGGCTACACCTTC.